This T cell receptor beta chain was captured by sequencing in a study of sequential checkpoint blockade in melanoma. Libraries were prepared by immunoSEQ multiplex PCR; TCRdb keeps only in-frame clonotypes and omits some of them. The sample lists approximately 21,000 clones; about four fifths were seen once. The germline V gene has CDR1 SGHKS and CDR2 YYEKEE (reference sequence). The CDR3 spans 17 residues. The ends lost 2 bases at V and 2 bases at J; junction bases unmatched: 12. The sample's treatment: randomized to nivolumab then ipilimumab (arm A) or the reverse (arm B). The starting material was CD8+ T cells sorted from blood (inferred from file names), obtained from a patient given nivolumab and ipilimumab in sequence. This TCR was sampled from a human donor with melanoma. The gene calls are TRBV5-5 and TRBJ2-7; TRBD2 matches 8 bases. The CDR3 loop is CASSFQAGARLAYEQYF. The CDR3, as DNA: TGTGCCAGCAGCTTTCAAGCGGGAGCAAGGTTGGCCTACGAGCAGTACTTC.